The clone carrying this TCR beta chain was seen a handful of times. Antigen specificity is unknown. This may stem from a read error, because a much larger clone lies one nucleotide away. CDR3 length: 14 amino acids. The germline V gene has CDR1 SGHVS and CDR2 FNYEAQ. V lost 5 bases and J 2 bases, leaving 12 bases between the germline ends. TCRdb re-derived calls from the PCR reads in MiXCR, one entry per CDR3 protein. The repertoire holds about 500,000 distinct CDR3 sequences, with about 20% as singletons. Sorting defined naive CD8 T cells as CD8+CD4-CCR7+CD45RA+. This sample is drawn from a study of molecular identifiers for immune sequencing clone quantification. Overall study findings and caveats: For highly expanded clones, sizes could be underestimated when identical TCR molecules share a barcode.

V usage is TRBV7-6 and J usage is TRBJ2-5; a weak D match, TRBD1 (6 bases). This TCR came from a human donor in good health. Some libraries in this study had Jurkat cell RNA spiked in. The sequenced sample was naive CD8+ T cells from blood, with Jurkat cell RNA spiked in. Documented subset: FACS-sorted CD8+CD4-CCR7+CD45RA+ naive T cells. The CDR3 nucleotides are TGTGCCAGCAGCCCAGGGGCGGTTCAAGAGACCCAGTACTTC. Protein sequence: CASSPGAVQETQYF.